The rows below give T cell receptor beta chains drawn from one sample of a study of cytomegalovirus exposure and HLA in healthy donors. The table came from immunoSEQ multiplex PCR; TCRdb's copy has only in-frame clones and leaves some out. The table records around 130,000 clones, about 78% of them present only once. Sequencing was done on a sample of PBMCs. The receptor set was obtained from a human donor in good health. The CDR3 runs from the conserved cysteine through the conserved F or W. The D gene is left open where the match is weak.

TRBV29-1,TRBJ1-2,TRBD1,13,CSVGRHQGDGYTF
TRBV19,TRBJ1-5,TRBD1,16,CASRDSVFQMNQPQHF
TRBV4-3,TRBJ1-1,.,14,CASSRTRSNTEAFF
TRBV19,TRBJ2-3,TRBD2,15,CASTFSSGVTDTQYF
TRBV6-1,TRBJ1-1,.,13,CASSALSNTEAFF
TRBV6-5,TRBJ1-5,TRBD1,14,CASSYGTGDQPQHF
TRBV2,TRBJ1-2,.,14,CASSRGIENYGYTF
TRBV5-4,TRBJ2-5,.,11,CASSFRETQYF
TRBV7-2,TRBJ2-6,.,17,CASSSVSTSLGANVLTF
TRBV7-8,TRBJ1-1,.,15,CASSWGRGANTEAFF
TRBV30,TRBJ1-1,.,13,CAWRLGKDTEAFF
TRBV9,TRBJ2-7,TRBD1,15,CASSDPGGSSYEQYF
TRBV7-9,TRBJ2-3,TRBD2,17,CASSLGDVAGGADTQYF
TRBV11-2,TRBJ2-3,.,17,CASSLDEAGSSTDTQYF
TRBV6-5,TRBJ1-3,TRBD1,14,CASSDRDRGNTIYF
TRBV6-1,TRBJ1-6,.,13,CASSSGSGSPLHF
TRBV13,TRBJ2-7,TRBD2,14,CASSFPRGGYEQYF
TRBV5-1,TRBJ1-2,TRBD1,13,CASSTGVNYGYTF
TRBV5-6,TRBJ2-2,.,15,CASSFGTYNTGELFF
TRBV27,TRBJ2-5,TRBD1,15,CASSLWTGVGETQYF
TRBV9,TRBJ1-1,.,14,CASRSFRGNTEAFF
TRBV19,TRBJ2-3,.,15,CASSKGRTPEDTQYF
TRBV7-2,TRBJ1-1,.,13,CASSRNRETEAFF
TRBV5-1,TRBJ1-2,TRBD1,13,CASSLPGGQGYTF
TRBV2,TRBJ2-1,TRBD2,17,CASSGGTSGVSYNEQFF
TRBV7-2,TRBJ2-1,.,18,CASSLLASGRGLYNEQFF
TRBV27,TRBJ2-2,TRBD2,19,CASSSLGLAGGAVTGELFF